This TCR beta chain was sequenced during a study of siplizumab effects on memory and regulatory T cells. Study observations and caveats: Unstimulated naive T cells seemed to show more diversity than memory cells did, and they also seemed to be among the major contributors to the alloresponse. Siplizumab produced a significant reduction in alloreactive sequences that were traceable to unstimulated CD4+ memory cells.

The CDR3 contains 14 residues. Trimming cost V 6 bases and J 4 bases, with 13 bases left between them. Germline V gives CDR1 SNHLY, CDR2 FYNNEI. This clone appeared a single time. What it recognizes is unknown. The assay was immunoSEQ multiplex PCR, and TCRdb's table has in-frame clones only and misses some. The table has 70,000 to 100,000 clones, approximately 93% seen once; the top ten hold 5.5% to 7.5%. The receptor's source is a human donor in good health. The sample consisted of CD8+ T cells sorted from blood. The chain couples TRBV2 to TRBJ1-3; D is ambiguous. This chain's CDR3 is CASSHPGEGNTIYF. CDR3 DNA: TGTGCCAGCAGCCACCCGGGAGAGGGAAACACCATATATTTT.